This T cell receptor (beta chain) derives from a study of response to subunit inactivated influenza vaccine. Via MiXCR, TCRdb re-called the RT-PCR reads, giving one row per CDR3 protein. The sample lists 550,000 to 800,000 distinct CDR3 sequences, 14% occurring once. The CDR3 consists of 16 residues. Trimming left V 0 bases short and J 2 bases short, with 12 bases between. CDR1 and CDR2 (germline): SGHKS, YYEKEE (reference sequence). The chain carries TRBV5-5 and TRBJ2-1; no clear D gene. Sequenced material: PBMCs from blood, taken around 15 days before vaccination. This clonotype was obtained from a man in his forties or fifties who received an inactivated influenza vaccine. CDR3 DNA sequence: TGTGCCAGCAGCTTGGGGGCGGCTCAGCCCTACAATGAGCAGTTCTTC. It translates to CASSLGAAQPYNEQFF.